A single sample is the source of the 3 T cell receptor beta chains below, sequenced in a study of T cell responses to AZD1222 COVID-19 vaccine (dated by TCRdb to about 2021). Preparation of the library involved the immunoSEQ multiplex PCR assay. TCRdb retrieved this table from immuneACCESS and kept in-frame rearrangements only. Not all clones are present; in checked studies, unresolved V genes account for under half, and no reason is known for the remainder. The table for this sample lists roughly 130,000 clones; around 84% of them were counted only once. Of the sample, roughly 12% falls within the top ten clones. The time point label on this specimen signifies: baseline before first vaccination. Source: peripheral blood, taken on day 0 of AZD1222 vaccination. The receptors were sampled from an adult in good health.

CDR3 residues: CATSVNREANTEAFF. The CDR3 DNA sequence: TGTGCCACCAGTGTCAACAGGGAGGCGAACACTGAAGCTTTCTTT. The rearrangement joins TRBV24-1 to TRBJ1-1; tentative D call: TRBD1 (6 bases). Looked up from germline, CDR1 is KGHDR and CDR2 is SFDVKD. V lost 5 bases to trimming and J lost 1 base, with 13 bases between them. There are 15 residues in the CDR3.

The J gene is TRBJ1-5, the V gene TRBV5-1; D gene uncertain. This CDR3 contains 13 residues. V lost 1 base and J lost 0, with 2 bases in between. Germline-derived CDR1 and CDR2 are SGHRS and YFSETQ. CDR3 sequence (DNA): TGCGCCAGCAGCTTGTATAGCAATCAGCCCCAGCATTTT. Its protein is CASSLYSNQPQHF.

The table lists this clone with a few counts. The chain combines TRBV9 with TRBJ2-7; 7 bases fit TRBD2. CDR1 is SGDLS and CDR2 is YYNGEE in the germline V gene. The length of the CDR3 is 14 residues. Losses at the gene ends were 0 bases for V and 3 bases for J; bases not matched to a gene: 3. CDR3: CASSVDGGGYEQYF. CDR3 nucleotide sequence: TGTGCCAGCAGCGTAGACGGCGGGGGCTACGAGCAGTACTTC.